This TCR beta chain comes out of a study of T cell responses to AZD1222 COVID-19 vaccine. Study-wide results and limits: With two AZD1222 doses given, Spike-specific TCR breadth and depth both rose. Researchers took repertoire samples only after the peak T cell response had come. Mostly white British, mostly female donors; authors suggested clonal diversity may be underestimated.

The table lists this clone with a count of one. Its antigen is still unknown. The CDR3 runs to 14 residues. The junction had 10 bases not matched to a gene; V was cut back by 6 bases and J by 7 bases. The germline CDR1 and CDR2 sequences are WNHNN and SYGVQD (reference sequence). Repertoires were generated with immunoSEQ multiplex PCR, while TCRdb's copy carries only in-frame clones and drops some. The sample records about 170,000 clones, approximately 90% being singletons. The material was peripheral blood, obtained 28 days after the second dose of the MenACWY control vaccine. V is TRBV10-1 and J is TRBJ1-1; 8 bases match TRBD1. This receptor was identified in an adult who received the MenACWY meningococcal vaccine as a control. Written as DNA, the CDR3 is TGCGCCAGCAGACCGGGACAGGCAGCGGGTGAAGCTTTCTTT. This gives the protein CASRPGQAAGEAFF.